A selection of T cell receptor beta chains follows, all from one sample in a study of cytomegalovirus exposure and HLA in healthy donors. The method was immunoSEQ multiplex PCR; TCRdb's version includes in-frame clones alone and lacks a portion of them. The sample has around 150,000 clones, over 60% seen once. Material for sequencing was PBMCs. These receptors were taken from an older woman in good health and CMV-seronegative. The CDR3 runs from the conserved cysteine through the conserved F or W. A D gene is named only where the DNA matches it firmly. Size values are once, few and many counts, or a class for expanded clones, and some rows have none.

. | TRBJ1-3 | . | TRBV6-6 | CASSYSDNSGNTIYF | TGTGCCAGCAGTTACTCGGACAACTCTGGAAACACCATATATTTT
few | TRBJ2-5 | . | TRBV7-8 | CASSLLGADQETQYF | TGTGCCAGCAGCTTATTAGGGGCAGACCAAGAGACCCAGTACTTC
. | TRBJ2-7 | . | TRBV19 | CASSIRQSTYEQYF | TGTGCCAGTAGTATTAGACAGTCCACCTACGAGCAGTACTTC
. | TRBJ2-7 | . | TRBV7-8 | CASSLRSGLYEQYF | TGTGCCAGCAGCTTACGATCAGGTCTATACGAGCAGTACTTC
few | TRBJ1-2 | . | TRBV20-1 | CSASRLYGYTF | TGCAGTGCTAGCCGACTCTATGGCTACACCTTC
few | TRBJ2-7 | TRBD2 | TRBV7-9 | CSSSFGLAAPSEQYF | TGTTCCAGCAGCTTCGGACTAGCGGCGCCTTCCGAGCAGTACTTC
few | TRBJ2-3 | TRBD2 | TRBV5-6 | CASSRTSGGATRTDTQYF | TGTGCCAGCAGCCGTACTAGCGGGGGGGCCACAAGAACAGATACGCAGTATTTT
few | TRBJ2-5 | TRBD2 | TRBV6-5 | CASRMGAGGGETQYF | TGTGCCAGCAGGATGGGAGCGGGAGGGGGAGAGACCCAGTACTTC
once | TRBJ1-1 | . | TRBV5-1 | CASSFQSGRGTEAFF | TGCGCCAGCAGCTTTCAATCCGGGAGAGGAACTGAAGCTTTCTTT
once | TRBJ2-7 | . | TRBV7-3 | CASSLNGGNWVYEQYF | TGTGCCAGCAGCTTAAACGGCGGGAACTGGGTCTACGAGCAGTACTTC
few | TRBJ2-7 | . | TRBV9 | CASSVRGDFYEQYF | TGTGCCAGCAGCGTACGCGGGGACTTCTACGAGCAGTACTTC
. | TRBJ2-7 | . | TRBV7-2 | CASSRMPRGATEQYF | TGTGCCAGCAGCCGGATGCCCCGGGGGGCTACCGAGCAGTACTTC
. | TRBJ1-1 | TRBD1 | TRBV4-1 | CASSLDRGRTFF | TGCGCCAGCAGCCTGGACAGGGGGCGGACTTTCTTT
. | TRBJ1-6 | . | TRBV11-3 | CASSAGGGNSPLHF | TGTGCCAGCAGCGCAGGAGGAGGGAATTCACCCCTCCACTTT
. | TRBJ2-7 | TRBD2 | TRBV19 | CASSMSLAGGQYEQYF | TGTGCCAGTAGTATGTCCCTAGCGGGAGGGCAGTACGAGCAGTACTTC
. | TRBJ2-7 | . | TRBV2 | CASSDGTLPSTEQYF | TGTGCCAGCAGTGACGGGACTTTGCCATCTACCGAGCAGTACTTC
. | TRBJ2-7 | . | TRBV6-4 | CASSDSSDPRGEQYF | TGTGCCAGCAGTGACTCCTCTGACCCAAGGGGCGAGCAGTACTTC
. | TRBJ1-3 | TRBD1 | TRBV6-1 | CASSSGTGVGNTIYF | TGTGCCAGCAGTTCCGGGACAGGGGTCGGAAACACCATATATTTT
. | TRBJ2-7 | . | TRBV7-9 | CASSLGGLGMQYF | TGTGCCAGCAGCTTAGGCGGGTTGGGCATGCAGTACTTC
few | TRBJ1-3 | TRBD1 | TRBV10-3 | CAIMDRTTGNTIYF | TGTGCCATCATGGACAGGACCACTGGAAACACCATATATTTT
few | TRBJ1-3 | . | TRBV5-1 | CASSPALGANTIYF | TGCGCCAGCAGCCCCGCGCTGGGGGCTAACACCATATATTTT
. | TRBJ1-2 | . | TRBV14 | CASSQLGTSPNYGYTF | TGTGCCAGCAGCCAACTGGGGACATCACCTAACTATGGCTACACCTTC
. | TRBJ2-7 | . | TRBV19 | CASSLSPQAGDRYEQYF | TGTGCCAGTAGCCTATCGCCCCAGGCAGGGGACCGCTACGAGCAGTACTTC
. | TRBJ2-5 | . | TRBV2 | CASGGQNNQETQYF | TGTGCCAGCGGAGGGCAGAACAACCAAGAGACCCAGTACTTC
. | TRBJ1-4 | . | TRBV10-3 | CAISESGSRNEKLFF | TGTGCCATCAGTGAGTCCGGGAGCCGTAATGAGAAACTGTTTTTT
. | TRBJ2-2 | . | TRBV9 | CASSGETGELFF | TGTGCCAGCAGTGGGGAGACCGGGGAGCTGTTTTTT
. | TRBJ2-3 | TRBD2 | TRBV29-1 | CSVLGLAGGGTDTQYF | TGCAGCGTCCTTGGACTAGCGGGGGGGGGCACAGATACGCAGTATTTT
once | TRBJ1-2 | . | TRBV6-5 | CASSSLRSTSYGYTF | TGTGCCAGCAGTTCCTTGAGGAGTACCTCATATGGCTACACCTTC
. | TRBJ2-2 | . | TRBV7-9 | CASSGGRLGGRNTGELFF | TGTGCCAGCAGCGGGGGACGATTGGGGGGAAGAAACACCGGGGAGCTGTTTTTT
. | TRBJ1-1 | . | TRBV10-3 | CAISEQFMNTEAFF | TGTGCCATCAGTGAACAGTTTATGAACACTGAAGCTTTCTTT
. | TRBJ2-5 | . | TRBV9 | CASSLVFGGRETQYF | TGTGCCAGCAGTCTGGTCTTCGGGGGGCGGGAGACCCAGTACTTC
few | TRBJ1-4 | . | TRBV5-6 | CASSLYSLNEKLFF | TGTGCCAGCAGCTTGTACAGCCTTAATGAAAAACTGTTTTTT
. | TRBJ2-5 | TRBD1 | TRBV6-5 | CASKTWGQGKETQYF | TGTGCCAGTAAGACGTGGGGACAGGGGAAAGAGACCCAGTACTTC
. | TRBJ1-1 | TRBD1 | TRBV18 | CASSPPHNRGRGTEAFF | TGTGCCAGCTCACCACCTCACAACAGGGGAAGGGGCACTGAAGCTTTCTTT
few | TRBJ1-1 | . | TRBV2 | CARSTDTEAFF | TGTGCCAGGTCCACGGACACTGAAGCTTTCTTT